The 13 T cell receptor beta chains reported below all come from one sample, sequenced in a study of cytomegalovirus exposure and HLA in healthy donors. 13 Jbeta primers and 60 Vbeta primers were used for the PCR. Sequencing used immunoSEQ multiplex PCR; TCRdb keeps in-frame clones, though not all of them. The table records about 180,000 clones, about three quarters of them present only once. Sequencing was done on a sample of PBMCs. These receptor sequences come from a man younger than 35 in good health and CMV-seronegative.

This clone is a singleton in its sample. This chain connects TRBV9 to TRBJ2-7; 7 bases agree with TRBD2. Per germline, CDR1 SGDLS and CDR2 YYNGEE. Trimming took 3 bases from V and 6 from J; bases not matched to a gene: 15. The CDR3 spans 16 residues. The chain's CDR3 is CASSAPEAGEFGEQYF. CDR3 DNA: TGTGCCAGCAGCGCCCCGGAGGCGGGAGAGTTCGGCGAGCAGTACTTC.

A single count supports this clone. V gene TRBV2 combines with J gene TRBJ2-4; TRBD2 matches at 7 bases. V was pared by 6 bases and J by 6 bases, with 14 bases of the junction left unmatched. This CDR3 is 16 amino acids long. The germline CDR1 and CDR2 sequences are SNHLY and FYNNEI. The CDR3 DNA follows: TGTGCCAGCAGCGAGAATTCTTGGGGGGGAGGAAACATTCAGTACTTC. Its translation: CASSENSWGGGNIQYF.

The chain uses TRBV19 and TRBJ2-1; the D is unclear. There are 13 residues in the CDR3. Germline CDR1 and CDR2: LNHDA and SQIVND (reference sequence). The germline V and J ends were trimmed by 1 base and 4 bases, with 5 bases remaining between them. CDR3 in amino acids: CASSIGVYNEQFF. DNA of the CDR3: TGTGCCAGTAGTATAGGTGTATACAATGAGCAGTTCTTC.

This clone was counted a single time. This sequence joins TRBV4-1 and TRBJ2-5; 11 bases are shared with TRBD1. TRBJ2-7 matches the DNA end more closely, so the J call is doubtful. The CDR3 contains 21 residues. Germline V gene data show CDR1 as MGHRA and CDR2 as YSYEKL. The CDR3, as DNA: TGCGCCAGCAGCCCGAGCCAGGCGGGACAGGGGGGTCGAACCTACTCCTACGAGCAGTACTTC. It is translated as CASSPSQAGQGGRTYSYEQYF.

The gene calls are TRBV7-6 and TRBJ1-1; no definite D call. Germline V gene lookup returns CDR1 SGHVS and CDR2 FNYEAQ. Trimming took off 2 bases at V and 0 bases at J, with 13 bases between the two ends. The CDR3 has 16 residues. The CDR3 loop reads CASSLKSPVVNTEAFF. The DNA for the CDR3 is TGTGCCAGCAGCTTAAAATCTCCGGTGGTGAACACTGAAGCTTTCTTT. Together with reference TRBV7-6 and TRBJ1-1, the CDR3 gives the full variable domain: GAGVSQSPRYKVTKRGQDVALRCDPISGHVSLYWYRQALGQGPEFLTYFNYEAQQDKSGLPNDRFSAERPEGSISTLTIQRTEQRDSAMYRCASSLKSPVVNTEAFFGQGTRLTVV.

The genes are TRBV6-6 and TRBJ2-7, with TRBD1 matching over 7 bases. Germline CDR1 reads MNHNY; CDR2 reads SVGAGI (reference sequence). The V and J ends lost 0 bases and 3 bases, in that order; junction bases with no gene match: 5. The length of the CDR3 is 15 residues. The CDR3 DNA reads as TGTGCCAGCAGTTACTCTGACAGGGCATACTACGAGCAGTACTTC. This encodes CASSYSDRAYYEQYF.

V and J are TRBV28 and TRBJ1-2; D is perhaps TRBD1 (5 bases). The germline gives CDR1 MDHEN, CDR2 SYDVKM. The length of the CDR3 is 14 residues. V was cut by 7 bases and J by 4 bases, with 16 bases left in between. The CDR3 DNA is TGTGCCAGCACCCGGAGGGGTTATCCCTATGGCTACACCTTC. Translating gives CASTRRGYPYGYTF.

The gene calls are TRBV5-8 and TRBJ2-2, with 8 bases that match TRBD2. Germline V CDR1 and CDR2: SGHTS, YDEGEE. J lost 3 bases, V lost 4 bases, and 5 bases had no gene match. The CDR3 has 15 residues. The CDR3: CASSTGGADTGELFF. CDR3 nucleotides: TGTGCCAGCAGCACCGGGGGGGCGGACACCGGGGAGCTGTTTTTT.

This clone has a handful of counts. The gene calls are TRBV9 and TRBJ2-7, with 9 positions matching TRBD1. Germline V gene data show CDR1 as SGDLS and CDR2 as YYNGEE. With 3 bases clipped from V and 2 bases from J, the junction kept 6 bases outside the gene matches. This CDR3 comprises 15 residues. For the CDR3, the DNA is TGTGCCAGCAGCGGAGCAGACAGGGGGGCCTACGAGCAGTACTTC. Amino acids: CASSGADRGAYEQYF.

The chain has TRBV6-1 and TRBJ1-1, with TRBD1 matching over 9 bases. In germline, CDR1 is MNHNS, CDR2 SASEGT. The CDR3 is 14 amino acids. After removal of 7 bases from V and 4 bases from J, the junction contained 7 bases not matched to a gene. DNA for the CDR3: TGTGCCAGCAAAGACAGGGGGTCGGTCACTGAAGCTTTCTTT. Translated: CASKDRGSVTEAFF.

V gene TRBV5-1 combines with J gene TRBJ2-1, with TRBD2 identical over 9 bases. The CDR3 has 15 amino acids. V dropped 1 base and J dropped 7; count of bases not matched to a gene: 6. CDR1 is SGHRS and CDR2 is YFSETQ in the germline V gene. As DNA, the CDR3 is TGCGCCAGCAGCTTGACTAGCGGGTCTAGGAATGAGCAGTTCTTC. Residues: CASSLTSGSRNEQFF.

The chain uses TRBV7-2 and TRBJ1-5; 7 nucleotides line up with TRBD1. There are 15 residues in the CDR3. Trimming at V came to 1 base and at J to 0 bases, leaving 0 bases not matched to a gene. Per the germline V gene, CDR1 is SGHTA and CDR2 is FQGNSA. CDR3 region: CASSLGDSSNQPQHF. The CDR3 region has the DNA TGTGCCAGCAGCTTAGGGGACAGTAGCAATCAGCCCCAGCATTTT.

The CDR3 region has the DNA TGTGCCTGGAGTCCGGGTGGATCGGGGACCAACGTCCTGACTTTC. Translated: CAWSPGGSGTNVLTF. The V gene is TRBV30, the J gene TRBJ2-6, with D maybe TRBD2 (5 bases). The germline gives CDR1 GTSNPN, CDR2 SVGIG (reference sequence). Trimming pared 2 bases from V and 8 bases from J, leaving 16 bases between. This CDR3 is built from 15 residues. Filled out from reference TRBV30 and TRBJ2-6, the complete variable domain reads SQTIHQWPATLVQPVGSPLSLECTVEGTSNPNLYWYRQAAGRGLQLLFYSVGIGQISSEVPQNLSASRPQDRQFILSSKKLLLSDSGFYLCAWSPGGSGTNVLTFGAGSRLTVL.